The 9 T cell receptor beta chains presented below share a single source sample, sequenced in a study of human T cells and chemical hapten exposure. MiXCR, run by TCRdb on the RACE reads, gives a single entry per CDR3 protein. The sample has some 74,000 distinct CDR3 sequences, over 10% seen once. Specified time point: patch test 3, about 24 weeks after DPC sensitization. The treatment here: therapeutic diphenylcyclopropenone sensitization with weekly scalp DPC. This specimen was whole blood, taken in connection with sensitization to the hapten diphenylcyclopropenone (DPC). These receptors originate from a woman in her 50s with alopecia areata. Some clones in this sample may be carry-over from other donors' samples.

The table lists this clonotype with many counts. The rearrangement uses TRBV5-1 and TRBJ2-1; tentatively, D is TRBD2 (5 bases). The germline V gene encodes CDR1 SGHRS and CDR2 YFSETQ. Trimming removed 4 bases from V and 3 bases from J, with 11 bases in between. The CDR3 contains 14 residues. The CDR3 bases are TGCGCCAGCAGCCCGGGATTCGACTACAATGAGCAGTTCTTC. This translates into CASSPGFDYNEQFF.

This clonotype appeared a few times. The chain employs TRBV3-1 and TRBJ1-2, with D hard to call. The germline V gene encodes CDR1 LGHDT and CDR2 YNNKEL (reference sequence). The CDR3 is 12 residues long. V lost 1 base, J lost 4 bases, and 4 bases lay in between. CDR3 coding DNA: TGTGCCAGCAGCCAAGGTTTCTATGGCTACACCTTC. Translating it yields CASSQGFYGYTF.

In its sample, this clonotype was seen a few times. The rearrangement uses TRBV6-6 and TRBJ2-5; the D gene could be TRBD1 or TRBD2 (5 bases each). V was trimmed by 8 bases and J by 4 bases, leaving 17 bases between them. The CDR3 has 14 amino acids. Germline CDR1 MNHNY, CDR2 SVGAGI (reference sequence). CDR3 bases: TGTGCCAGCGGGGACGACGGGACCCCAGAGACCCAGTACTTC. This gives the protein CASGDDGTPETQYF.

Many counts were recorded for this clonotype. The V gene is TRBV15, the J gene TRBJ2-3, with 8 positions matching TRBD1. This CDR3 spans 17 amino acids. Germline V gene sequence: CDR1 LNHNV, CDR2 YYDKDF (reference sequence). V shed 1 base, J shed 0 bases, and the junction held 6 bases outside the gene matches. CDR3 region: CATSRVGQGTSTDTQYF. The CDR3 bases are TGTGCCACCAGCAGAGTTGGACAGGGCACTAGCACAGATACGCAGTATTTT.

This clonotype has just a few counts. The genes are TRBV29-1 and TRBJ2-1; 9 positions agree with TRBD1. This CDR3 contains 18 residues. J lost 5 bases, V lost 3 bases, and 17 bases had no gene match. From germline, CDR1 is SQVTM and CDR2 ANQGSEA. The CDR3 nucleotides are TGCAGCGTTGACCGGGGACAGGGAATGGCCGGGGCCCACAATGAGCAGTTCTTC. It codes for CSVDRGQGMAGAHNEQFF.

The CDR3 region has the DNA TGTGCCAGCAGCCCACTAGCGGGAGGGCCCCGGGAGCAGTACTTC. Amino acids: CASSPLAGGPREQYF. The rearrangement uses TRBV12-3 or TRBV12-4 and TRBJ2-7; 13 bases map to TRBD2. The CDR3 contains 15 residues. V lost 6 bases to trimming and J lost 7 bases; unmatched junction nucleotides: 9.

This clonotype showed up many times. V gene TRBV15 combines with J gene TRBJ2-3, with TRBD2 matching over 7 bases. The CDR3 is 17 residues long. Trimming removed 1 base from V and 6 bases from J; junction bases left unmatched: 13. Germline V gives CDR1 LNHNV, CDR2 YYDKDF (reference sequence). The CDR3 is CATSRVRGSSIEDTQYF. The CDR3, as DNA: TGTGCCACCAGCAGAGTACGCGGGAGCTCTATCGAGGATACGCAGTATTTT.

This clonotype was counted many times. The chain recombines TRBV27 with TRBJ2-5; D might be TRBD2 (5 bases). This CDR3 contains 15 residues. V dropped 4 bases and J dropped 2 bases, with 14 bases sitting between them. Germline V gives CDR1 MNHEY, CDR2 SMNVEV (reference sequence). The CDR3: CASSSLGLSQETQYF. The CDR3 DNA sequence: TGTGCCAGCAGTTCCCTCGGACTCTCTCAAGAGACCCAGTACTTC.

With regard to this clonotype: The DNA is omitted, as the CDR3 cannot be located on it reliably, and the CDR3 follows TCRdb's listing. The V call is TRBV12-3 or TRBV12-4, the J call TRBJ2-1. The CDR3 is 15 residues long, counting both termini. Here the CDR3 reads CASSFFPLWDNEQFF.